This is a list of T cell receptor beta chains from one sample in a study of cytomegalovirus exposure and HLA in healthy donors. Sequencing used immunoSEQ multiplex PCR; TCRdb keeps in-frame clones, though not all of them. The data contain roughly 130,000 clones, 8% to 9.5% of them singletons. The sequenced sample was PBMCs. These receptors all come from a man aged 40-55 years in good health and CMV-seronegative. CDR3s include the opening cysteine and the closing phenylalanine or tryptophan. D genes are given only for firm matches. The size entry is marked missing in some rows and otherwise reads once, few, many or a size class.

D	V	J	size	CDR3	DNA
TRBD1	TRBV25-1	TRBJ1-1	few	CASSGTGKGRTEAFF	TGTGCCAGCAGTGGGACAGGGAAGGGTCGGACTGAAGCTTTCTTT
-	TRBV29-1	TRBJ1-1	few	CSVQYRRIRMNTEAFF	TGCAGCGTTCAGTACAGACGTATCCGAATGAACACTGAAGCTTTCTTT
-	TRBV9	TRBJ1-2	few	CASSVGAVGYTF	TGTGCCAGCAGCGTAGGTGCGGTTGGCTACACCTTC
-	TRBV11-2	TRBJ2-3	-	CASSLVVLPTDTQYF	TGTGCCAGCAGCTTAGTTGTCCTTCCCACAGATACGCAGTATTTT
-	TRBV7-2	TRBJ1-1	many	CASSFRGNTEAFF	TGTGCCAGCAGCTTCCGCGGGAACACTGAAGCTTTCTTT
-	TRBV4-1	TRBJ1-1	few	CASSQGRGTEAFF	TGCGCCAGCAGCCAAGGCAGGGGCACTGAAGCTTTCTTT
-	TRBV7-2	TRBJ1-1	-	CASSFSGNTEAFF	TGTGCCAGCAGCTTCAGCGGGAACACTGAAGCTTTCTTT
TRBD2	TRBV7-9	TRBJ2-3	-	CASSLVAGKPDTQYF	TGTGCCAGCAGCTTAGTAGCGGGGAAGCCGGATACGCAGTATTTT
TRBD2	TRBV5-1	TRBJ2-3	few	CASSLTGGANTQYF	TGCGCCAGCAGCTTGACGGGGGGGGCTAATACGCAGTATTTT
-	TRBV6-1	TRBJ1-2	few	CASSEWGQEANYGYTF	TGTGCCAGCAGTGAATGGGGGCAGGAGGCCAACTATGGCTACACCTTC
TRBD1	TRBV2	TRBJ1-1	-	CASSYRQGQNTEAFF	TGTGCCAGCAGTTACCGACAGGGGCAGAACACTGAAGCTTTCTTT
TRBD2	TRBV9	TRBJ2-2	few	CASSPGLAERTGELFF	TGTGCCAGCAGCCCGGGACTAGCGGAACGCACCGGGGAGCTGTTTTTT
TRBD1	TRBV29-1	TRBJ1-2	-	CSVEGTGDSNYGYTF	TGCAGCGTTGAGGGGACAGGAGACTCTAACTATGGCTACACCTTC
-	TRBV15	TRBJ2-4	-	CATSRRQGQNIQYF	TGTGCCACCAGCAGACGGCAGGGTCAAAACATTCAGTACTTC
-	TRBV6-1	TRBJ2-1	few	CASSVLEINEQFF	TGTGCCAGCAGTGTTTTGGAGATCAATGAGCAGTTCTTC
TRBD2	TRBV5-4	TRBJ2-3	-	CASSLDRGETDTQYF	TGTGCCAGCAGCTTGGATCGGGGGGAGACAGATACGCAGTATTTT
TRBD2	TRBV18	TRBJ2-3	-	CASSPGTSVTQYF	TGTGCCAGCTCACCAGGGACTAGCGTAACGCAGTATTTT
-	TRBV7-9	TRBJ2-3	-	CASSFDSRQDTQYF	TGTGCCAGCAGCTTTGACTCCCGTCAGGATACGCAGTATTTT
-	TRBV28	TRBJ2-5	-	CASSSRTAMRETQYF	TGTGCCAGCAGTTCCCGAACGGCAATGCGGGAGACCCAGTACTTC
TRBD2	TRBV6-4	TRBJ2-3	many	CASSVGLATDTQYF	TGTGCCAGCAGTGTGGGACTAGCCACAGATACGCAGTATTTT